Below are 2 T cell receptor beta chains sequenced from a single sample in a study of blood T cell repertoires in COVID-19. Measured with immunoSEQ multiplex PCR; TCRdb has only the in-frame clones, and not every one. The sample records about 270,000 clones, approximately 86% being singletons. Sequenced: peripheral blood. The receptors shown here come from a man aged 35-49 years who had recovered from COVID-19.

J is TRBJ1-5 and V is TRBV9; perhaps TRBD1 as D (5 bases). CDR1 and CDR2 from the germline V gene are SGDLS and YYNGEE. Trimming took 7 bases from V and 4 from J, leaving 12 bases between them. This CDR3 region has 13 residues. CDR3 protein: CASSRRGNQPQHF. Written as DNA, the CDR3 is TGTGCCAGCTCCAGGAGGGGAAATCAGCCCCAGCATTTT. Filled out from reference TRBV9 and TRBJ1-5, the complete variable domain reads DSGVTQTPKHLITATGQRVTLRCSPRSGDLSVYWYQQSLDQGLQFLIQYYNGEERAKGNILERFSAQQFPDLHSELNLSSLELGDSALYFCASSRRGNQPQHFGDGTRLSIL.

The CDR3 coding sequence is TGTGCCAGCGGAGAGGGACAGGGAGGTAGCTATGGCTACACCTTC. This encodes CASGEGQGGSYGYTF. The chain joins TRBV9 to TRBJ1-2; 9 positions match TRBD1. Germline-derived CDR1 and CDR2 are SGDLS and YYNGEE. The CDR3 length is 15 residues. Germline trimming cut 7 bases from V and 4 bases from J; bases unmatched to any gene: 11.